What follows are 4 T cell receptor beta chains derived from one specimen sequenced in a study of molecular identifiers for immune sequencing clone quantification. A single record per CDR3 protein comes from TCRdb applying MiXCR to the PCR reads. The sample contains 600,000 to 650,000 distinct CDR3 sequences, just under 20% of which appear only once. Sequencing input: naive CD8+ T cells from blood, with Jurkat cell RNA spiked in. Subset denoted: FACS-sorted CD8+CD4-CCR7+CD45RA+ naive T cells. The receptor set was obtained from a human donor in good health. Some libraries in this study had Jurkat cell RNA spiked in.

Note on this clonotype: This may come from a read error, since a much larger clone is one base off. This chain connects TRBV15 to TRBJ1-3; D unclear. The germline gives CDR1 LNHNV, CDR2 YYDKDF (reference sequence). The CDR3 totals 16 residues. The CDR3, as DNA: TGTGCCACCAGCAGAGCTGCACCGTCGCCTGGAAACACCGTATATTTT. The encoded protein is CATSRAAPSPGNTVYF.

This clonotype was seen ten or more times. CDR3 loop: CASRETGLHTQYF. The CDR3, as DNA: TGTGCCAGCAGAGAGACAGGTCTACACACGCAGTATTTT. The chain has TRBV2 and TRBJ2-3; D might be TRBD1 (6 bases). Trimming shortened V by 6 bases and J by 9 bases, and 16 bases separated the two germline ends. The germline V gene has CDR1 SNHLY and CDR2 FYNNEI. The CDR3 consists of 13 residues. Supplemented by reference TRBV2 and TRBJ2-3, the full variable domain reads EPEVTQTPSHQVTQMGQEVILRCVPISNHLYFYWYRQILGQKVEFLVSFYNNEISEKSEIFDDQFSVERPDGSNFTLKIRSTKLEDSAMYFCASRETGLHTQYFGPGTRLTVL.

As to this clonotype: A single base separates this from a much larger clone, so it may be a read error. The CDR3 nucleotides are TGCGCCAGCAGCTTGGCGGCGGGGGCCTCTGGAAACACCATATCTTTT. As protein: CASSLAAGASGNTISF. The chain couples TRBV5-1 to TRBJ1-3; the D gene is possibly TRBD1 (6 bases). The CDR3 has 16 residues. CDR1 and CDR2 (germline): SGHRS, YFSETQ.

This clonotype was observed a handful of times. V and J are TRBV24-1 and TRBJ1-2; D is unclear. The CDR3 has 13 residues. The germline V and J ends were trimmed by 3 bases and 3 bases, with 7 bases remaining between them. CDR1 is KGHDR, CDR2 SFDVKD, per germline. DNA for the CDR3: TGTGCCACCAGTGATACACAAGACTATGGCTACACCTTC. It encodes CATSDTQDYGYTF.